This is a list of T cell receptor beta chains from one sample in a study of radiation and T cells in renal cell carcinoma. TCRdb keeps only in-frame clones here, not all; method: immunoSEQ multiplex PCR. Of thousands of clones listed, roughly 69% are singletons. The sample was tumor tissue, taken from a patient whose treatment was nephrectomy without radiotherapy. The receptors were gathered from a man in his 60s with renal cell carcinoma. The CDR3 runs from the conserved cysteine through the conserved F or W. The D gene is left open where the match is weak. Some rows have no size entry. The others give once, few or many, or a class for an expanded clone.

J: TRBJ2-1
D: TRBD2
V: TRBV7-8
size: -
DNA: TGTGCCAGCAGCTTAGGCGGGACTAGCGGTCGACGAATTCGGGACAATGAGCAGTTCTTC
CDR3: CASSLGGTSGRRIRDNEQFF

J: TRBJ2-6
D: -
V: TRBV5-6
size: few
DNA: TGTGCCAGCAGCTTGGATCGTACCGGGGACGCTGGGGCCAACGTCCTGACTTTC
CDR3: CASSLDRTGDAGANVLTF

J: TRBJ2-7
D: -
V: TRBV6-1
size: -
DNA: TGTGCCAGCAGTCCTCGGACCGACCGACCCTACGAGCAGTACTTC
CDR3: CASSPRTDRPYEQYF

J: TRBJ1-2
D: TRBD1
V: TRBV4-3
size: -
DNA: TGCGCCAGCAGCCAAGAAGGGACAGTCTATGGCTACACCTTC
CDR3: CASSQEGTVYGYTF

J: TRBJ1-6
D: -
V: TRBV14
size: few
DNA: TGTGCCAGCAGCGTAGGCCGGTTTTCACCCCTCCACTTT
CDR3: CASSVGRFSPLHF

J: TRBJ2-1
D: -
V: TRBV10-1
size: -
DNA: TGCGCCAGCAGCAGGGGATCCAGTGAGCAGTTCTTC
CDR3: CASSRGSSEQFF

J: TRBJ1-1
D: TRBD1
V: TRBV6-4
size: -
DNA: TGTGCCAGCAGACTAGACAGGGCCCCGAACACTGAAGCTTTCTTT
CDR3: CASRLDRAPNTEAFF

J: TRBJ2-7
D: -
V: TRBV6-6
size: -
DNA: TGTGCCAGCAGTTACATTGGGGTAGAGCAGTACTTC
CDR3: CASSYIGVEQYF

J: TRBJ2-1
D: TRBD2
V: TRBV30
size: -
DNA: TGTGCCTGGAGGGGGCAGCTGGCTAGCGGCAATGAGCAGTTCTTC
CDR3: CAWRGQLASGNEQFF

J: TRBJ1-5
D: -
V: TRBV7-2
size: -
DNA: TGTGCCAGCAGCTTACAAGGAACCCAGCCCCAGCATTTT
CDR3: CASSLQGTQPQHF

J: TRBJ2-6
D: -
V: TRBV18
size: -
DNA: TGTGCCAGCTCACCAGGGGGAAAAGGGACGATTTCTGGGGCCAACGTCCTGACTTTC
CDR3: CASSPGGKGTISGANVLTF

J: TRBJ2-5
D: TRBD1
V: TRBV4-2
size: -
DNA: TGTGCCAGCAGCCAGTCAGGGGGTCAGGGGACCCAGTACTTC
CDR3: CASSQSGGQGTQYF

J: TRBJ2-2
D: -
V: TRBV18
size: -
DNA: TGTGCCAGCTCACCTGACACAAACACCGGGGAGCTGTTTTTT
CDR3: CASSPDTNTGELFF

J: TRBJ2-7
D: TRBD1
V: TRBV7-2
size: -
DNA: TGTGCCAGCACCCCCAGGCAGGGGGTTGAAGGGCAGTACTTC
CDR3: CASTPRQGVEGQYF

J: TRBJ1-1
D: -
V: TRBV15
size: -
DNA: TGTGCCACCAGCATTCCAGGGCCCTCCACTGAAGCTTTCTTT
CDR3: CATSIPGPSTEAFF

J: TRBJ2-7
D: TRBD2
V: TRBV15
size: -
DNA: TGTGCCACCAGCAGACGCGGGAGGCTATACGAGCAGTACTTC
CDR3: CATSRRGRLYEQYF

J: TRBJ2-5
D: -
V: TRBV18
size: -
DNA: TGTGCCAGCTCACCAAGGTCGGGGGGCTCAGAGACCCAGTACTTC
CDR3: CASSPRSGGSETQYF

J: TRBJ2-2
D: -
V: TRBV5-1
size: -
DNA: TGCGCCAGCAGCTTGGCTGGGAATGTACAGGGAACCGGGGAGCTGTTTTTT
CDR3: CASSLAGNVQGTGELFF

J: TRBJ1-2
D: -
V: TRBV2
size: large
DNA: TGTGCCAGCAGTGGTCACTATGGCTACACCTTC
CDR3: CASSGHYGYTF

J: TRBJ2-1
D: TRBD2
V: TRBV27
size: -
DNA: TGTGCCAGCCTTAGGGCGGGGGGCAATGAGCAGTTCTTC
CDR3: CASLRAGGNEQFF

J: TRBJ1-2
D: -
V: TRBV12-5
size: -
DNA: TGTGCTAGTGGTTTACGCGTGGGTGGCTACACCTTC
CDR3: CASGLRVGGYTF

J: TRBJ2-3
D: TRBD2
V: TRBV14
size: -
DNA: TGTGCCAGCAGCCAACTGACTAGCGGGGGGGCAGATACGCAGTATTTT
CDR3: CASSQLTSGGADTQYF

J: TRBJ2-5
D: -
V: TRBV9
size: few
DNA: TGTGCCAGCAGCGTAGTCGGCAGCCAAGAGACCCAGTACTTC
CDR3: CASSVVGSQETQYF

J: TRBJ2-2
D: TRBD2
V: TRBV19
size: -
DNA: TGTGCCAGTAGTATAGTAGCGGGAGCAGGGACCGGGGAGCTGTTTTTT
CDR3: CASSIVAGAGTGELFF

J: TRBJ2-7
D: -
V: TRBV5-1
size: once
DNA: TGCGCCAGCAGCTTGGTCGTCCTAGCGCTGGGTCGGGACGAGCAGTACTTC
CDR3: CASSLVVLALGRDEQYF

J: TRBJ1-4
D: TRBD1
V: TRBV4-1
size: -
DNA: TGCGCCAGCAGCCCCACCGGTGGTCAGGGGGGGGATAATGAAAAACTGTTTTTT
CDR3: CASSPTGGQGGDNEKLFF

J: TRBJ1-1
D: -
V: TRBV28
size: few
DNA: TGTGCCAGCAGCCTAGGACAGAGACCTTTCTTT
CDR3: CASSLGQRPFF

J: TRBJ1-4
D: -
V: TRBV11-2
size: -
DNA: TGTGCCAGCAGCTCCCCTATGGACAGTGAAAAACTGTTTTTT
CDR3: CASSSPMDSEKLFF